The sequence of this TCR beta chain was determined in a study of blood T cell repertoires in COVID-19. Method: immunoSEQ multiplex PCR; TCRdb's copy keeps in-frame clones and lacks some. This sample has tens of thousands of clones, with around 79% found just once. The V gene's germline CDR1 is LNHDA and CDR2 SQIVND (reference sequence). The length of the CDR3 is 13 residues. V was clipped by 3 bases and J by 5 bases, with 11 bases between them. The chain has TRBV19 and TRBJ2-7; D call uncertain. The sequence came from a woman aged 70-85 years with acute or convalescent COVID-19. The sequenced sample was peripheral blood. In DNA, the CDR3 is TGTGCCAGTAGTATTAGCCACCAAAACGAGCAGTACTTC. As protein: CASSISHQNEQYF.